This T cell receptor (beta chain) came from a study of identical twins. TCRdb re-called the 5' RACE reads through MiXCR, storing one row per CDR3 protein. Of under 300,000 distinct CDR3 sequences listed, 6.5% are singletons. V lost 4 bases and J lost 3; bases outside the gene matches: 18. Germline loops: CDR1 ENHRY, CDR2 SYGVKD. CDR3 length: 18 residues. These data were also reused for a study on T cells expressing NK-cell markers. Per that study: Repertoire data for TCR beta were derived from sorted T cells (CD3+CD56+NKG2C+, CD3+CD56+NKG2C- and CD3+CD56-NKG2C+).

This receptor was identified in a woman younger than 35 in good health. Sequencing was performed on CD8+ T cells sorted from blood. This rearrangement joins TRBV10-3 to TRBJ2-7; TRBD1 agrees at 7 bases. The CDR3 nucleotides are TGTGCCATCAGTGGGCAAGACAGGGCCCCATCCCAGTACTACGAGCAGTACTTC. It specifies CAISGQDRAPSQYYEQYF.